One sample yielded the 32 T cell receptor beta chains listed below, sequenced in a study of PD-1 blockade in classical Hodgkin lymphoma. Brentuximab vedotin exposure varied among the patients, all of whom had relapsed after autologous stem cell transplantation. Sequencing used immunoSEQ multiplex PCR; TCRdb keeps in-frame clones, though not all of them. The data contain 40,000 to 45,000 clones, roughly 78% of them singletons. The input for sequencing was peripheral blood mononuclear cells (PBMCs), taken at baseline. These receptors all come from a human donor with classical Hodgkin lymphoma.

The chain is built from TRBV5-6 and TRBJ2-3; the D is unclear. V lost 2 bases, J lost 3 bases, and 7 bases lay in between. The germline CDR1 and CDR2 sequences are SGHDT and YYEEEE. This CDR3 is 13 amino acids long. In nucleotides, the CDR3 is TGTGCCAGCAGCTTTACCAAGACAGATACGCAGTATTTT. It translates to CASSFTKTDTQYF.

The CDR3 loop reads CASSPSPQEHGPRQYF. The DNA of the CDR3 is TGTGCCAGCAGTCCCAGTCCACAAGAGCATGGCCCTAGGCAGTATTTT. The V and J genes are TRBV6-4 and TRBJ2-3; D unresolved. V was clipped by 5 bases and J by 11 bases, with 26 bases between them. The CDR3 contains 16 residues. Per germline, CDR1 MRHNA and CDR2 SNTAGT.

V and J are TRBV27 and TRBJ1-2, with a possible D match to TRBD1 (5 bases). The length of the CDR3 is 16 residues. Trimming pared 5 bases from V and 8 bases from J, leaving 24 bases between. Germline V gene lookup returns CDR1 MNHEY and CDR2 SMNVEV (reference sequence). This CDR3 is CASSDAGAWGLGGYTF. CDR3 nucleotide sequence: TGTGCCAGCAGTGATGCGGGAGCGTGGGGACTGGGAGGCTACACCTTC.

Only one count was recorded for this clone. The CDR3: CASSEGTIRSEAFF. The CDR3 bases are TGTGCCAGCAGTGAAGGGACGATTAGATCTGAAGCTTTCTTT. This chain joins TRBV6-1 and TRBJ1-1; D not certain. This CDR3 comprises 14 residues. Trimming took 1 base from V and 6 from J, leaving 12 bases between them. Germline values: CDR1 MNHNS, CDR2 SASEGT.

The rearrangement uses TRBV6-6 and TRBJ1-4, with D possibly matching TRBD1 (6 bases). Deletions cut 5 bases from V and 2 bases from J, with 15 bases between. This CDR3 has 16 amino acids. CDR1 MNHNY and CDR2 SVGAGI come from the germline V gene (reference sequence). The CDR3 DNA is TGTGCCAGCAGTACCCCCGCGGGGGGCACTAATGAAAAACTGTTTTTT. Its translation is CASSTPAGGTNEKLFF.

This chain joins TRBV11-2 and TRBJ1-3; D is uncertain. This CDR3 contains 17 residues. The germline V and J ends were trimmed by 2 bases and 0 bases, with 14 bases remaining between them. Germline lookup yields CDR1 SGHAT and CDR2 FQNNGV. The CDR3 DNA is TGTGCCAGCAGCTTAAACTCCGCATTTAGCTCTGGAAACACCATATATTTT. Translating gives CASSLNSAFSSGNTIYF.

This rearrangement joins TRBV5-1 to TRBJ1-6, with D unclear. Germline lookup yields CDR1 SGHRS and CDR2 YFSETQ. V was cut by 3 bases and J by 9 bases, with 16 bases left in between. This CDR3 contains 15 residues. The CDR3 loop reads CASSSSRGNGSPLHF. The DNA for the CDR3 is TGCGCCAGCAGCTCCTCCCGAGGGAATGGTTCACCCCTCCACTTT.

The chain carries TRBV19 and TRBJ1-1, with 10 bases fitting TRBD1. The germline V gene has CDR1 LNHDA and CDR2 SQIVND (reference sequence). J gave up 5 bases and V 2 bases, and 5 bases lay outside the gene matches. The CDR3 is 15 amino acids. CDR3 nucleotides: TGTGCCAGTAGTATATGGAGGACAGGGGGTACTGAAGCTTTCTTT. It encodes CASSIWRTGGTEAFF.

This sequence joins TRBV6-5 and TRBJ2-5; D possibly matches TRBD1 or TRBD2 (5 bases each). Trimming took 0 bases from V and 4 from J, leaving 12 bases between them. This CDR3 comprises 15 residues. Looked up from germline, CDR1 is MNHEY and CDR2 is SVGAGI. In DNA form, the CDR3 reads TGTGCCAGCAGTTACTCTGGGACCGCCACAGAGACCCAGTACTTC. It yields the protein CASSYSGTATETQYF.

This clone was found once. The V call is TRBV4-3, the J call TRBJ1-2; D may be TRBD1 (5 bases). The CDR3 spans 15 residues. Trimming shortened V by 0 bases and J by 2 bases, and 10 bases separated the two germline ends. Germline assignment: CDR1 LGHNA and CDR2 YSLEER. The CDR3: CASSQDRDGNYGYTF. For the CDR3, the DNA is TGCGCCAGCAGCCAAGACCGGGACGGAAACTATGGCTACACCTTC.

The V call is TRBV18, the J call TRBJ1-1, with no clear D. The CDR3 is 14 residues long. Trimming took off 2 bases at V and 0 bases at J, with 7 bases between the two ends. Germline loops: CDR1 KGHSH, CDR2 LQKENI. The CDR3 nucleotides are TGTGCCAGCTCACCAGAGGTAGTGAACACTGAAGCTTTCTTT. Its protein product is CASSPEVVNTEAFF.

The V gene is TRBV7-2, the J gene TRBJ2-3, with 10 positions matching TRBD2. The CDR3 length is 19 residues. The V segment lost 1 base and the J segment 4 bases; nucleotides outside the gene matches: 14. Per germline, CDR1 SGHTA and CDR2 FQGNSA. The chain's CDR3 is CASSLEVSPSGGTADTQYF. The CDR3 DNA follows: TGTGCCAGCAGCTTAGAGGTTAGCCCTAGCGGGGGAACCGCAGATACGCAGTATTTT.

The chain carries TRBV7-9 and TRBJ2-5, with a possible D match to TRBD1 (6 bases). Per the germline V gene, CDR1 is SEHNR and CDR2 is FQNEAQ (reference sequence). The length of the CDR3 is 16 residues. V was shortened by 1 base and J by 5 bases, with 17 bases between the two germline ends. The CDR3 region is CASSLEGEVLVETQYF. CDR3 bases: TGTGCCAGCAGCTTAGAGGGGGAAGTCTTGGTGGAGACCCAGTACTTC.

The CDR3 DNA is TGTGCCAGCAGTTATACTAAGCGGGGAGATACGCAGTATTTT. As protein: CASSYTKRGDTQYF. This sequence joins TRBV6-5 and TRBJ2-3, with 7 positions matching TRBD2. V lost 3 bases, J lost 5 bases, and 5 bases stayed unmatched. CDR1 and CDR2 from the germline V gene are MNHEY and SVGAGI. This CDR3 has 14 amino acids.

This sequence joins TRBV6-6 and TRBJ1-2; D is unresolved. The germline V gene encodes CDR1 MNHNY and CDR2 SVGAGI (reference sequence). Trimming shortened V by 2 bases and J by 3 bases, and 13 bases separated the two germline ends. This CDR3 region has 15 residues. The CDR3 DNA reads as TGTGCCAGCAGTTACGGCCCAATCCAGGACTATGGCTACACCTTC. This translates into CASSYGPIQDYGYTF.

The chain employs TRBV6-5 and TRBJ2-7; 7 bases fit TRBD2. Germline-derived CDR1 and CDR2 are MNHEY and SVGAGI. The J segment lost 4 bases and the V segment lost 0 bases, leaving 3 bases of the junction unmatched. This CDR3 is 14 amino acids long. CDR3 bases: TGTGCCAGCAGTTACTCCGGGGAGGGGTACGAGCAGTACTTC. Amino acids: CASSYSGEGYEQYF.

This clone was picked up a small number of times. Compared with germline, one end of the junction differs, possibly owing to a read error. This chain connects TRBV10-2 to TRBJ2-7; tentatively, D is TRBD2 (7 bases). The CDR3 has 15 residues. CDR1 and CDR2 (germline): WSHSY, SAAADI. CDR3 region: CASSEGGATSHEQYF. CDR3 nucleotide sequence: TGCGCCAGCAGTGAAGGGGGGGCCACCTCCCACGAGCAGTACTTC.

V is TRBV7-8 and J is TRBJ2-2; D call uncertain. This CDR3 contains 15 residues. Trimming pared 0 bases from V and 1 base from J, leaving 6 bases between. The germline V gene has CDR1 SGHVS and CDR2 FQNEAQ. CDR3 DNA sequence: TGTGCCAGCAGCTTAGCAGTTCTGAACACCGGGGAGCTGTTTTTT. This gives the protein CASSLAVLNTGELFF.

In its sample, this clone was seen a few times. This chain uses TRBV27 with TRBJ1-4, with TRBD1 matching 11 bases. Germline assignment: CDR1 MNHEY and CDR2 SMNVEV (reference sequence). V dropped 8 bases and J dropped 2; count of bases not matched to a gene: 7. CDR3 length equals 16 residues. CDR3 in amino acids: CASSRTGGSTNEKLFF. The CDR3 nucleotides read TGTGCCAGCTCCAGGACAGGGGGCTCGACTAATGAAAAACTGTTTTTT.

CDR3: CSMDRGFTLNEQFF. CDR3 sequence (DNA): TGCAGCATGGACAGGGGATTTACGTTGAATGAGCAGTTCTTC. The chain couples TRBV29-1 to TRBJ2-1, with 9 bases lining up with TRBD1. Germline V CDR1 and CDR2: SQVTM, ANQGSEA. This CDR3 region has 14 residues. V was pared by 8 bases and J by 7 bases, with 12 bases of the junction left unmatched.

This chain uses TRBV19 with TRBJ1-2, with TRBD1 as a possible D gene (5 bases). Trimming took off 4 bases at V and 7 bases at J, with 19 bases between the two ends. Germline CDR1 LNHDA, CDR2 SQIVND (reference sequence). This CDR3 is built from 15 residues. Here the CDR3 reads CASSTRPGLGVGYTF. Here the CDR3 DNA reads TGTGCCAGTAGTACTCGACCGGGACTCGGAGTTGGCTACACCTTC.

The V gene is TRBV6-6, the J gene TRBJ2-5; D is perhaps TRBD1 or TRBD2 (5 bases each). The CDR3 length is 13 residues. V was pared by 10 bases and J by 5 bases, with 17 bases between. The germline gives CDR1 MNHNY, CDR2 SVGAGI (reference sequence). As DNA, the CDR3 is TGTGCCACCTCGTCCTCGTGGGGGGAGACCCAGTACTTC. This sequence encodes CATSSSWGETQYF.

CDR3: CASSLGPPGGTDTQYF. CDR3 nucleotide sequence: TGTGCCAGCAGCTTGGGTCCCCCGGGGGGCACAGATACGCAGTATTTT. The rearrangement joins TRBV5-7 to TRBJ2-3; perhaps TRBD2 as D (6 bases). TRBV5-7 is noted as an ORF with a role that remains uncertain. CDR3 size: 16 residues. V shed 0 bases and J shed 1 base, with 12 bases lying between them.

The chain carries TRBV13 and TRBJ2-3; 9 bases agree with TRBD2. There are 14 residues in the CDR3. From germline, CDR1 is PRHDT and CDR2 FYEKMQ (reference sequence). Germline trimming cut 3 bases from V and 5 bases from J; bases unmatched to any gene: 3. The CDR3 region has the DNA TGTGCCAGCAGCTTTGGCGGGGGGGTAGATACGCAGTATTTT. Its translation is CASSFGGGVDTQYF.

The V and J genes are TRBV11-2 and TRBJ2-7; D may match TRBD1 or TRBD2 (5 bases each). Trimming removed 5 bases at V and 1 base at J, with 21 bases between. The CDR3 is 17 residues long. Germline lookup yields CDR1 SGHAT and CDR2 FQNNGV. CDR3 amino acids: CASSPPFRQGDSYEQYF. The CDR3 nucleotides are TGTGCCAGCAGCCCCCCTTTTAGGCAGGGAGATTCCTACGAGCAGTACTTC.

This clone was counted a single time. This chain connects TRBV2 to TRBJ2-5, with 8 bases fitting TRBD1. V lost 4 bases and J lost 4; bases outside the gene matches: 5. Germline V gene lookup returns CDR1 SNHLY and CDR2 FYNNEI. CDR3 length: 14 amino acids. For the CDR3, the DNA is TGTGCCAGCAGTGCCACAGGGGGAGGAGAGACCCAGTACTTC. Translated, it gives CASSATGGGETQYF.

In its sample, this clone was seen a few times. A junction end diverges from the germline sequence, so it may reflect a read error. The chain combines TRBV2 with TRBJ2-7, with a weak D call TRBD1 (6 bases). The CDR3 has 10 amino acids. Germline CDR1 reads SNHLY; CDR2 reads FYNNEI. The CDR3 protein is CASSLTGVGF. The CDR3 DNA reads as TGTGCCAGCAGTTTGACAGGAGTGGGCTTC.

The chain has TRBV11-3 and TRBJ1-5; no reliable D call. Germline V gene sequence: CDR1 SGHNT, CDR2 YENEEA. Trimming removed 0 bases from V and 9 bases from J, with 6 bases in between. The length of the CDR3 is 12 residues. This chain's CDR3 is CASSLDSGPQHF. As DNA, the CDR3 is TGTGCCAGCAGCTTAGATAGCGGGCCCCAGCATTTT.

This clone has only one observation. The chain couples TRBV5-1 to TRBJ1-4; no reliable D call. Looked up from germline, CDR1 is SGHRS and CDR2 is YFSETQ. The CDR3 sequence is 13 residues long. V was pared by 1 base and J by 6 bases, with 7 bases between. This CDR3 reads CASSLTPDEKLFF. The CDR3 DNA is TGCGCCAGCAGCTTGACCCCGGATGAAAAACTGTTTTTT.

This chain links TRBV11-2 with TRBJ2-7; TRBD2 matches 8 bases. The junction had 0 bases not matched to a gene; V was cut back by 2 bases and J by 9 bases. Germline V lookup: CDR1 SGHAT, CDR2 FQNNGV. The CDR3 spans 11 residues. The chain's CDR3 is CASSLLAGQYF. CDR3 coding DNA: TGTGCCAGCAGCTTACTAGCGGGGCAGTACTTC. Based on the CDR3 plus reference TRBV11-2 and TRBJ2-7, the full variable domain is EAGVAQSPRYKIIEKRQSVAFWCNPISGHATLYWYQQILGQGPKLLIQFQNNGVVDDSQLPKDRFSAERLKGVDSTLKIQPAKLEDSAVYLCASSLLAGQYFGPGTRLTVT.

The table lists this clone with a count of one. Other DNA sequences in the same sample also yield this CDR3. This chain connects TRBV7-2 to TRBJ1-5; D unresolved. The CDR3 loop spans 12 amino acids. V lost 4 bases and J 4 bases, leaving 5 bases between the germline ends. Germline V gives CDR1 SGHTA, CDR2 FQGNSA. The CDR3 region has the DNA TGTGCCAGCAGCTCCTATAATCAGCCCCAGCATTTT. Translated, it gives CASSSYNQPQHF.

The chain uses TRBV7-2 and TRBJ2-5, with 10 bases aligning to TRBD1. The V gene's germline CDR1 is SGHTA and CDR2 FQGNSA. The CDR3 is 14 amino acids. V lost 4 bases and J lost 4; bases outside the gene matches: 3. In DNA form, the CDR3 reads TGTGCCAGCAGCTCGACAGGGGGCAGAGAGACCCAGTACTTC. It encodes CASSSTGGRETQYF. Variable domain in full (rest from reference TRBV7-2 and TRBJ2-5): GAGVSQSPSNKVTEKGKDVELRCDPISGHTALYWYRQSLGQGLEFLIYFQGNSAPDKSGLPSDRFSAERTGGSVSTLTIQRTQQEDSAVYLCASSSTGGRETQYFGPGTRLLVL.